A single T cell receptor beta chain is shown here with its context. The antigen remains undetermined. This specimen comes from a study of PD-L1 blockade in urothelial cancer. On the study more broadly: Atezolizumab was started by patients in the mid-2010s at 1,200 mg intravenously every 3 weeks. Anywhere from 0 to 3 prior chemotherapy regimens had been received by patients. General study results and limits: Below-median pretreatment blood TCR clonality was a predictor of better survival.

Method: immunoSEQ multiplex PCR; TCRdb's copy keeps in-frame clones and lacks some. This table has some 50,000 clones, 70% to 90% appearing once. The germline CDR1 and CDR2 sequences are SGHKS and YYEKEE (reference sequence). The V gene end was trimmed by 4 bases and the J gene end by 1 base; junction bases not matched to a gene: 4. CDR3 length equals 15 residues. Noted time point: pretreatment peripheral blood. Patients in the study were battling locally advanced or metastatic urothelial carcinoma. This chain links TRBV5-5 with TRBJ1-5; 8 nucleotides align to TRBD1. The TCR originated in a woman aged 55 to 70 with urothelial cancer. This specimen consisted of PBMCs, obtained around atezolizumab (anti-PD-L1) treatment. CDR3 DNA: TGTGCCAGCAGCGAGGACAGGGCGAGCAATCAGCCCCAGCATTTT. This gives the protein CASSEDRASNQPQHF.